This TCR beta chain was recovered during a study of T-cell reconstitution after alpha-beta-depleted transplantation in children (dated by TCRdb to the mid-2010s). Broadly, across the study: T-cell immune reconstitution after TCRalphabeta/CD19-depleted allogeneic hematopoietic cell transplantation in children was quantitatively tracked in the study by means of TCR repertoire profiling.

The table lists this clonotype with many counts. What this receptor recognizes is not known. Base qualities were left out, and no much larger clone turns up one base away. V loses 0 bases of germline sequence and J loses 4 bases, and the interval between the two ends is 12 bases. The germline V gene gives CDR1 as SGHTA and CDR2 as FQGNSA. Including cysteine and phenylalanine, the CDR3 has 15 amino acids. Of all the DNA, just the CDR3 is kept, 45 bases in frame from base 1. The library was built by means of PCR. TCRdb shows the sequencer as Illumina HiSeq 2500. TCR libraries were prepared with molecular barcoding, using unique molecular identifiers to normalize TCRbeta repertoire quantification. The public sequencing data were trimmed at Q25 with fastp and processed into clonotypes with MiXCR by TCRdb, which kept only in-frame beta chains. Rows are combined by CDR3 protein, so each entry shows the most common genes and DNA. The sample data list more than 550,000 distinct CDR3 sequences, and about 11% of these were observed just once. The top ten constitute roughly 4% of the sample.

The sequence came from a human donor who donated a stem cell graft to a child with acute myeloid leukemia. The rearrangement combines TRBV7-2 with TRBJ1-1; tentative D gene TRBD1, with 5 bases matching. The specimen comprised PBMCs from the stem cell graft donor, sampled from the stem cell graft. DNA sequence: TGTGCCAGCAGCTTAGCAAGGACAAGCGGCACTGAAGCTTTCTTT. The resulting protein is CASSLARTSGTEAFF.